This TCR beta chain was identified during a study of blood T cell repertoires in COVID-19. The junction had 3 bases not matched to a gene; V was cut back by 0 bases and J by 3 bases. CDR1 SGHRS and CDR2 YFSETQ come from the germline V gene. The CDR3 is made up of 15 amino acids. Produced via immunoSEQ multiplex PCR; TCRdb's table is partial and in-frame only. The sample consists of 250,000 to 350,000 clones, around 87% of them appearing once. This chain links TRBV5-1 with TRBJ1-1; the match to TRBD1 covers 9 bases. This TCR was sampled from a woman between 18 and 29 years old with acute COVID-19. Sequenced input: PBMCs or T cells enriched from blood (not recorded which). The CDR3 sequence is CASSLGQGGYTEAFF. CDR3 DNA: TGCGCCAGCAGCTTGGGACAGGGGGGTTACACTGAAGCTTTCTTT.